This T cell receptor beta chain was identified during a study of CD8 T cells in ankylosing spondylitis. Overall study results and limits: In ankylosing spondylitis blood, a motif of roughly eight highly homologous TCR beta variants appeared characteristic. Reported data indicate significant enrichment of disease-linked clones within matched ankylosing spondylitis synovial fluid.

The germline V and J ends were trimmed by 2 bases and 0 bases, with 10 bases remaining between them. The germline CDR1 and CDR2 sequences are GTSNPN and SVGIG (reference sequence). This CDR3 has 14 residues. This clonotype was detected a few times. Its antigen is as yet unknown. The TCR beta libraries were generated through quantitative 5'-RACE incorporating molecular barcodes. TCRdb recomputed calls from the 5' RACE reads with MiXCR, one row per CDR3 protein. Of over 400,000 distinct CDR3 sequences listed, about 24% are singletons. The gene calls are TRBV30 and TRBJ1-1; no clear D. Sequencing input: blood, either unsorted or a sorted T cell fraction (not recorded which). The TCR comes from a male donor with ankylosing spondylitis. The CDR3 nucleotides read TGTGCCTGGAGTCCTGCGCCCCTGAACACTGAAGCTTTCTTT. It translates to CAWSPAPLNTEAFF.